Following are 8 T cell receptor beta chains from one sample sequenced in a study of T cells after yellow fever vaccination. MiXCR, applied by TCRdb to the 5' RACE reads, yields one record per CDR3 protein. This sample has a few hundred thousand distinct CDR3 sequences; around 10% occur once, and the top ten carry around 3.1%. The input for sequencing was CD4+ T cells sorted from PBMCs, taken 5 days after the yellow fever booster vaccination. All receptors derive from a man younger than 30 who received the YFV17D yellow fever vaccine.

The chain has TRBV11-3 and TRBJ1-1; no clear D gene. Per germline, CDR1 SGHNT and CDR2 YENEEA. V lost 4 bases and J lost 7, with 13 bases in between. The CDR3 extends over 13 amino acids. CDR3 DNA sequence: TGTGCCAGCAGCTCCCGCGGTGGAATTGAAGCTTTCTTT. It specifies CASSSRGGIEAFF.

The chain carries TRBV9 and TRBJ2-1; a weak D match, TRBD2 (6 bases). V was trimmed by 0 bases and J by 9 bases, leaving 13 bases between them. Germline V gene lookup returns CDR1 SGDLS and CDR2 YYNGEE. This CDR3 is 14 amino acids long. CDR3 sequence (DNA): TGTGCCAGCAGCGTAGAACTAGCAAGGCGTGAGCAGTTCTTC. Translated, it gives CASSVELARREQFF.

This clonotype was seen a few times. The rearrangement joins TRBV3-1 to TRBJ2-1; D uncertain. Germline CDR1 is LGHDT and CDR2 is YNNKEL (reference sequence). This CDR3 is built from 12 residues. Trimming pared 1 base from V and 6 bases from J, leaving 4 bases between. The CDR3 coding sequence is TGTGCCAGCAGCCAAGTGGTCAATGAGCAGTTCTTC. This encodes CASSQVVNEQFF.

This clonotype was seen more than once but under ten times. This chain connects TRBV10-3 to TRBJ1-1; 8 bases agree with TRBD1. CDR1 and CDR2 from the germline V gene are ENHRY and SYGVKD. Trimming removed 6 bases from V and 2 bases from J; junction bases left unmatched: 5. CDR3 length: 14 amino acids. DNA of the CDR3: TGTGCCATCAGCTTACAGGGGGGAAACACTGAAGCTTTCTTT. This encodes CAISLQGGNTEAFF.

The chain has TRBV12-3 or TRBV12-4 and TRBJ2-5; D may be TRBD1 or TRBD2 (6 bases each). V was cut by 3 bases and J by 5 bases, with 16 bases left in between. This CDR3 spans 15 amino acids. CDR3 nucleotides: TGTGCCAGCAGTTTTCTATCGGGGGCGGGGGAGACCCAGTACTTC. This codes for CASSFLSGAGETQYF.

This clonotype came up a few times. V gene TRBV5-4 combines with J gene TRBJ2-2, with 11 bases lining up with TRBD1. Germline CDR1 SGHNT, CDR2 YYREEE (reference sequence). The V gene end was trimmed by 5 bases and the J gene end by 8 bases; junction bases not matched to a gene: 8. CDR3 size: 15 residues. The CDR3 coding sequence is TGTGCCAGCAGTTGGACAGGGGGCGCGAGGGGGGAGCTGTTTTTT. Translation gives CASSWTGGARGELFF.

The chain recombines TRBV6-1 with TRBJ1-5; D unresolved. CDR1 is MNHNS and CDR2 is SASEGT in the germline V gene. This CDR3 is built from 15 residues. With 1 base removed from V and 2 bases from J, the gap between germline ends came to 9 bases. DNA for the CDR3: TGTGCCAGCAGTGAAGGCAGTCCTGGCAATCAGCCCCAGCATTTT. Translated, it gives CASSEGSPGNQPQHF.

The chain is built from TRBV6-2 or TRBV6-3 and TRBJ2-2; no clear D. CDR3 size: 14 residues. Looked up from germline, CDR1 is MNHEY and CDR2 is SVGEGT. Trimming removed 4 bases at V and 7 bases at J, with 13 bases between. The CDR3 loop reads CASSSLYGDGELFF. The CDR3 coding sequence is TGTGCCAGCAGTTCTCTCTATGGAGACGGGGAGCTGTTTTTT.